This entry features one TCR beta chain sequence. What it binds is unknown. These data are taken from a study of cytomegalovirus exposure and HLA in healthy donors. Study outcomes and limitations: Specificity for CMV antigens was confirmed in vitro for a few of the CMV-associated chains. HLA-A and HLA-B allele assignments for most subjects were reportedly predicted accurately using TCR beta sequences. Most likely, a cluster of highly shared sequence variants arose as a sequencing artifact. Later analysis demonstrated an association between a missense DCLRE1C variant and TCR beta V- and J-gene trimming.

60 Vbeta and 13 Jbeta primers were used in PCR. TCRdb keeps only in-frame clones here, not all; method: immunoSEQ multiplex PCR. The sample carries approximately 170,000 clones, 75% to 90% recorded once. Trimming removed 4 bases from V and 1 base from J; junction bases left unmatched: 5. The CDR3 extends over 15 amino acids. In germline, CDR1 is LGHNA, CDR2 YNFKEQ. The source material was PBMCs. The TCR originated in a boy aged 2-9 years in good health and CMV-seronegative. The chain employs TRBV4-2 and TRBJ1-1, with TRBD1 identical over 8 bases. The CDR3 DNA is TGTGCCAGCAGCCCAGACGACAGGGGGAACACTGAAGCTTTCTTT. The encoded protein is CASSPDDRGNTEAFF.